This paragraph reports one T cell receptor (beta chain). V was trimmed by 1 base and J by 4 bases, leaving 21 bases between them. There are 18 residues in the CDR3. Germline V lookup: CDR1 SGHRS, CDR2 YFSETQ. These data belong to a study of blood T cell repertoires in COVID-19. Background on the study: COVID-19 samples from acute and convalescent phases originated in the United States, Italy and Spain. PBMCs, B-cell-depleted T cells, or T cells provided the cDNA or gDNA that made up the material.

Per the authors' pipeline: Estimation of nucleated cell counts relied on the amplification of reference gene primers. Sequencing was performed with immunoSEQ multiplex PCR; in TCRdb, only in-frame clones are kept and a portion is missing. V and J calls and clone size are those listed in that table; D and trimming were worked out from the DNA. Here the sample spans 70,000 or so clones, 75% to 80% being singletons. The TCR comes from a human donor in a cohort sampled during active COVID-19. The genes are TRBV5-1 and TRBJ1-5; D is uncertain. The sample consisted of peripheral blood. The CDR3 DNA follows: TGCGCCAGCAGCTTGTGTGGTGAGGCAGCCGCCCTAAATCAGCCCCAGCATTTT. Translation: CASSLCGEAAALNQPQHF.